The 31 T cell receptor beta chains in this list originate from one sample, sequenced in a study of shared clonotypes between healthy human individuals. TCRdb's copy holds only in-frame clones and misses some; the assay was immunoSEQ multiplex PCR. The repertoire holds fewer than 1.6 million clones, with about 98.5% as singletons. Input material: naive CD4+ T cells sorted from blood. Documented subset: CD45RA+ positively selected. The receptors come from a man aged 25 to 40 in good health.

This clone was observed a single time. The chain is built from TRBV14 and TRBJ2-6; D remains ambiguous. Germline values: CDR1 SGHDN, CDR2 FVKESK. V shed 3 bases and J shed 4 bases, with 7 bases lying between them. This CDR3 has 14 residues. For the CDR3, the DNA is TGTGCCAGCAGCCAGCATACCGGGGCCAACGTCCTGACTTTC. Protein: CASSQHTGANVLTF.

About this clone: Additional DNA sequences in this sample encode the identical CDR3. This CDR3 reads CAWSRADTQYF. The CDR3 region has the DNA TGTGCCTGGAGTAGGGCAGATACGCAGTATTTT. The chain links TRBV30 to TRBJ2-3; D not certain. The CDR3 spans 11 residues. CDR1 is GTSNPN, CDR2 SVGIG, per germline (reference sequence). The germline V and J ends were trimmed by 2 bases and 4 bases, with 4 bases remaining between them.

V and J are TRBV6-5 and TRBJ2-5; D gene uncertain. The tail of the sequence fits TRBJ2-7 better, so the J call may be wrong. The CDR3 totals 11 residues. Per germline, CDR1 MNHEY and CDR2 SVGAGI. In DNA, the CDR3 is TGTGCAGGTTGGAGCTCCTACGAGCAGTACTTC. Amino acids: CAGWSSYEQYF.

The table lists this clone with a count of one. CDR3 protein: CASGKRVEETQYF. As DNA, the CDR3 is TGTGCCAGCGGTAAGAGAGTGGAGGAGACCCAGTACTTC. The gene calls are TRBV6-6 and TRBJ2-5, with no clear D. The germline V gene encodes CDR1 MNHNY and CDR2 SVGAGI (reference sequence). The CDR3 covers 13 residues. Trimming cost V 8 bases and J 5 bases, with 15 bases left between them.

V is TRBV11-3 and J is TRBJ2-7; D is ambiguous. The length of the CDR3 is 14 residues. Germline V gives CDR1 SGHNT, CDR2 YENEEA. Trimming removed 8 bases from V and 2 bases from J, with 16 bases in between. The CDR3 loop reads CASSVANRPYEQYF. DNA of the CDR3: TGTGCCAGCTCAGTGGCTAATCGTCCCTACGAGCAGTACTTC.

The chain recombines TRBV18 with TRBJ1-1, with unresolved D. The CDR3 is made up of 15 amino acids. Trimming removed 6 bases at V and 2 bases at J, with 16 bases between. Germline V gene lookup returns CDR1 KGHSH and CDR2 LQKENI. The CDR3 DNA is TGTGCCAGCTCCCCCTGGGTCAGCGATAACACTGAAGCTTTCTTT. It codes for CASSPWVSDNTEAFF.

The J gene is TRBJ2-1, the V gene TRBV5-1; 8 bases line up with TRBD2. The germline gives CDR1 SGHRS, CDR2 YFSETQ. This CDR3 contains 13 residues. The V segment lost 4 bases and the J segment 8 bases; nucleotides outside the gene matches: 5. The CDR3 region has the DNA TGCGCCAGCAGCATCAGCGGGAGTGATGAGCAGTTCTTC. Residues: CASSISGSDEQFF. Full variable domain (remainder filled in from reference TRBV5-1 and TRBJ2-1): KAGVTQTPRYLIKTRGQQVTLSCSPISGHRSVSWYQQTPGQGLQFLFEYFSETQRNKGNFPGRFSGRQFSNSRSEMNVSTLELGDSALYLCASSISGSDEQFFGPGTRLTVL.

This clone was seen just once. This chain connects TRBV6-1 to TRBJ2-7, with a tentative D call TRBD2 (6 bases). Germline CDR1 MNHNS, CDR2 SASEGT. The V and J ends lost 3 bases and 2 bases respectively, with 14 bases between them. CDR3 size: 15 residues. CDR3 region: CASSDAAGRTYEQYF. The CDR3 bases are TGTGCCAGCAGTGATGCGGCGGGACGGACCTACGAGCAGTACTTC.

The chain is built from TRBV5-1 and TRBJ2-1; the match to TRBD2 covers 9 bases. Trimming removed 4 bases from V and 7 bases from J; junction bases left unmatched: 6. Germline CDR1 reads SGHRS; CDR2 reads YFSETQ. There are 14 residues in the CDR3. The chain's CDR3 is CASSETSGRNEQFF. Here the CDR3 DNA reads TGCGCCAGCAGCGAAACTAGCGGGCGGAATGAGCAGTTCTTC.

J is TRBJ2-1 and V is TRBV5-1, with 7 bases lining up with TRBD1. The CDR3 spans 15 residues. CDR1 and CDR2 (germline): SGHRS, YFSETQ. The ends lost 4 bases at V and 2 bases at J; junction bases unmatched: 6. CDR3 amino acids: CASSLQGYTYNEQFF. The DNA of the CDR3 is TGCGCCAGCAGCCTACAGGGGTATACCTACAATGAGCAGTTCTTC.

CDR3 loop: CASSLLRTGYEQYF. The CDR3 DNA follows: TGTGCCAGCAGTTTACTTAGGACAGGCTACGAGCAGTACTTC. The V call is TRBV27, the J call TRBJ2-7, with 7 bases lining up with TRBD1. Germline CDR1 is MNHEY and CDR2 is SMNVEV (reference sequence). CDR3 length: 14 amino acids. V shed 2 bases and J 3 bases; nucleotides not matched to a gene: 4.

The chain couples TRBV5-4 to TRBJ2-1; the D gene is possibly TRBD2 (6 bases). Trimming pared 4 bases from V and 9 bases from J, leaving 14 bases between. The CDR3 is 13 residues long. Germline values: CDR1 SGHNT, CDR2 YYREEE (reference sequence). Here the CDR3 reads CASSPTSGVEQFF. CDR3 bases: TGTGCCAGCAGCCCGACCTCGGGAGTTGAGCAGTTCTTC.

Comment on this clone: Other nucleotide sequences in the sample specify the same CDR3. The gene calls are TRBV6-5 and TRBJ1-5, with D hard to call. V lost 2 bases and J 0 bases, leaving 2 bases between the germline ends. Per germline, CDR1 MNHEY and CDR2 SVGAGI. CDR3 length: 13 residues. The CDR3 sequence: CASSYSSNQPQHF. The CDR3 DNA sequence: TGTGCCAGCAGTTACAGTAGCAATCAGCCCCAGCATTTT.

The chain couples TRBV28 to TRBJ1-5; the D is unclear. Germline loops: CDR1 MDHEN, CDR2 SYDVKM. This CDR3 has 15 residues. Deletions cut 6 bases from V and 1 base from J, with 13 bases between. Here the CDR3 DNA reads TGTGCCAGCAGAAATCCCGGTCCGAGCAATCAGCCCCAGCATTTT. It translates to CASRNPGPSNQPQHF.

This sequence joins TRBV6-5 and TRBJ2-7, with 11 bases fitting TRBD2. Germline assignment: CDR1 MNHEY and CDR2 SVGAGI. The CDR3 length is 16 residues. With 3 bases clipped from V and 4 bases from J, the junction kept 8 bases outside the gene matches. CDR3 nucleotides: TGTGCCAGCAGTTATCTTAGCGGGAGGGCCATATACGAGCAGTACTTC. It specifies CASSYLSGRAIYEQYF.

The V gene is TRBV15, the J gene TRBJ1-5, with no clear D. The CDR3 contains 16 residues. Germline V CDR1 and CDR2: LNHNV, YYDKDF (reference sequence). V was trimmed by 1 base and J by 5 bases, leaving 15 bases between them. The CDR3 DNA is TGTGCCACCAGCAGAGTCCCCCTTCACCCGGATCAGCCCCAGCATTTT. Its translation is CATSRVPLHPDQPQHF.

V gene TRBV28 combines with J gene TRBJ2-1, with TRBD1 identical over 8 bases. This CDR3 contains 15 residues. Germline values: CDR1 MDHEN, CDR2 SYDVKM. The junction had 11 bases not matched to a gene; V was cut back by 6 bases and J by 7 bases. In DNA, the CDR3 is TGTGCCAGCAGGGAGAGACAGGGGAGTAGGAATGAGCAGTTCTTC. Translation: CASRERQGSRNEQFF.

This chain links TRBV11-3 with TRBJ2-1, with D possibly matching TRBD2 (6 bases). The germline V gene encodes CDR1 SGHNT and CDR2 YENEEA. CDR3 length equals 14 residues. Trimming removed 1 base from V and 10 bases from J, with 14 bases in between. The CDR3 coding sequence is TGTGCCAGCAGCTTAGTTAGGGACTGGCTAGAGCAGTTCTTC. Encoded protein: CASSLVRDWLEQFF.

This chain uses TRBV7-9 with TRBJ2-1; the match to TRBD1 covers 9 bases. The CDR3 totals 15 residues. CDR1 is SEHNR and CDR2 is FQNEAQ in the germline V gene (reference sequence). V dropped 3 bases and J dropped 2; count of bases not matched to a gene: 2. CDR3 residues: CASSFWDRAYNEQFF. The DNA for the CDR3 is TGTGCCAGCAGCTTCTGGGACAGGGCCTACAATGAGCAGTTCTTC.

The genes are TRBV18 and TRBJ2-7; the D is unclear. Germline V gives CDR1 KGHSH, CDR2 LQKENI. The CDR3 consists of 14 residues. V was clipped by 6 bases and J by 7 bases, with 19 bases between them. CDR3 sequence reads: CASSTRTGLLEQYF. Written as DNA, the CDR3 is TGTGCCAGCTCTACACGGACGGGTCTTCTTGAGCAGTACTTC.

The chain has TRBV5-1 and TRBJ2-7; no firm D call. Germline values: CDR1 SGHRS, CDR2 YFSETQ. The CDR3 contains 17 residues. V gave up 1 base and J gave up 6 bases, with 23 bases separating them. CDR3 in amino acids: CASSLQPAGPSSGEQYF. The CDR3 DNA is TGCGCCAGCAGCTTGCAACCAGCCGGGCCTTCCTCGGGCGAGCAGTACTTC.

The chain employs TRBV5-1 and TRBJ2-1; 8 bases align to TRBD2. The CDR3 consists of 15 residues. V lost 1 base to trimming and J lost 7 bases; unmatched junction nucleotides: 7. CDR1 and CDR2 from the germline V gene are SGHRS and YFSETQ. The chain's CDR3 is CASSLSREGSNEQFF. CDR3 bases: TGCGCCAGCAGCTTGAGTCGGGAGGGATCAAATGAGCAGTTCTTC.

The genes are TRBV5-1 and TRBJ1-2, with 12 bases identical to TRBD1. The CDR3 length is 15 residues. Trimming removed 4 bases from V and 2 bases from J; junction bases left unmatched: 3. Germline lookup yields CDR1 SGHRS and CDR2 YFSETQ. Written as DNA, the CDR3 is TGCGCCAGCAGCCCAGGGACAGGGGGCAACTATGGCTACACCTTC. Protein product: CASSPGTGGNYGYTF. The variable domain in full, completed from reference TRBV5-1 and TRBJ1-2, reads KAGVTQTPRYLIKTRGQQVTLSCSPISGHRSVSWYQQTPGQGLQFLFEYFSETQRNKGNFPGRFSGRQFSNSRSEMNVSTLELGDSALYLCASSPGTGGNYGYTFGSGTRLTVV.

DNA of the CDR3: TGTGCCAGCACCTTTTCTATTTCCCGAGACGCTAACTATGGCTACACCTTC. Translation: CASTFSISRDANYGYTF. The V call is TRBV7-9, the J call TRBJ1-2; D is unclear. CDR1 and CDR2 (germline): SEHNR, FQNEAQ (reference sequence). V lost 7 bases and J lost 0, with 21 bases in between. This CDR3 is built from 17 residues.

V usage is TRBV28 and J usage is TRBJ2-7; D is undetermined. With 6 bases removed from V and 4 bases from J, the gap between germline ends came to 16 bases. CDR3 size: 14 residues. Germline-derived CDR1 and CDR2 are MDHEN and SYDVKM. CDR3 residues: CASSQPETTYEQYF. CDR3 sequence (DNA): TGTGCCAGCAGCCAGCCAGAGACGACTTACGAGCAGTACTTC.

This clone appeared once. The chain joins TRBV7-2 to TRBJ2-3; TRBD2 might be the D (5 bases). The germline V gene encodes CDR1 SGHTA and CDR2 FQGNSA. V was shortened by 2 bases and J by 5 bases, with 8 bases between the two germline ends. This CDR3 contains 13 residues. This CDR3 is CASSLMGEDTQYF. The CDR3 DNA is TGTGCCAGCAGCTTAATGGGAGAAGATACGCAGTATTTT.

This chain joins TRBV5-4 and TRBJ1-2, with 10 bases matching TRBD1. The CDR3 length is 17 residues. Germline V gene sequence: CDR1 SGHNT, CDR2 YYREEE (reference sequence). The junction had 13 bases not matched to a gene; V was cut back by 4 bases and J by 4 bases. CDR3 DNA sequence: TGTGCCAGCAGCGTCGGACAGGGGGGAGATGCGGGCTATGGCTACACCTTC. As protein: CASSVGQGGDAGYGYTF.

This clone appeared a single time. The chain employs TRBV7-3 and TRBJ2-1; 7 nucleotides match TRBD1. Germline CDR1 is SGHTA and CDR2 is FQGTGA. After removal of 5 bases from V and 7 bases from J, the junction contained 8 bases not matched to a gene. The CDR3 loop spans 14 amino acids. The CDR3 DNA reads as TGTGCCAGCAGCAAGACGGGACAGCTTAATGAGCAGTTCTTC. Its translation is CASSKTGQLNEQFF.

This chain uses TRBV29-1 with TRBJ2-1; D remains ambiguous. Germline V gene data show CDR1 as SQVTM and CDR2 as ANQGSEA. Trimming shortened V by 5 bases and J by 0 bases, and 8 bases separated the two germline ends. The CDR3 covers 13 residues. CDR3 amino acids: CSVLSPSYNEQFF. DNA for the CDR3: TGCAGCGTTCTTAGTCCCTCCTACAATGAGCAGTTCTTC.

V usage is TRBV5-1 and J usage is TRBJ2-1; the D call may be TRBD1 or TRBD2 (6 bases each). Germline CDR1 and CDR2: SGHRS and YFSETQ. V gave up 1 base and J gave up 12 bases, with 20 bases separating them. The CDR3 extends over 15 amino acids. The CDR3 loop is CASSLIGGAGMGQFF. The CDR3 DNA is TGCGCCAGCAGCTTGATCGGGGGCGCAGGGATGGGGCAGTTCTTC.

In regard to this clone: Other DNA variants within this sample encode the same CDR3. The rearrangement joins TRBV18 to TRBJ2-7, with D unresolved. CDR1 and CDR2 (germline): KGHSH, LQKENI. Trimming pared 2 bases from V and 0 bases from J, leaving 5 bases between. The CDR3 totals 13 residues. DNA for the CDR3: TGTGCCAGCTCACCAGGTCTCTCCTACGAGCAGTACTTC. Translating gives CASSPGLSYEQYF.